Sequencing of this T cell receptor (beta chain) was carried out in a study of cytomegalovirus exposure and HLA in healthy donors. A multiplex PCR was run with 60 Vbeta primers and 13 Jbeta primers. Measured with immunoSEQ multiplex PCR; TCRdb has only the in-frame clones, and not every one. The profile shows about 200,000 clones, 82% of them singletons. At sampling all donors were nominally healthy, likely with unrecorded immune exposures. Study-wide results and caveats: Among the sequence variants, a highly shared cluster was likely an artifact of sequencing. For presence/absence analyses, sequencing depth was assumed to be roughly uniform across donors. Among TCR sequences, most were rare, though some public TCRs appeared in many donors.

In the case of this clone: What it binds is unknown.

The CDR3 has 13 amino acids. Germline lookup yields CDR1 GTSNPN and CDR2 SVGIG (reference sequence). The V end was cut by 2 bases, the J end by 5 bases, with 12 bases between. Sequencing was carried out using PBMCs. V gene TRBV30 combines with J gene TRBJ2-5; D is unclear. The TCR was taken from a woman in her forties in good health and CMV-seronegative. The CDR3 spells CAWSRPLGETQYF. The CDR3 region has the DNA TGTGCCTGGAGTCGGCCGCTAGGCGAGACCCAGTACTTC.